This T cell receptor (beta chain) is from a study of OX40 agonist ivuxolimab in advanced cancers. Only in-frame clones appear in the TCRdb table, and some are missing; sequencing was by immunoSEQ multiplex PCR. The repertoire holds some 14,000 clones, with 64% as singletons. Germline CDR1 is SGDLS and CDR2 is YYNGEE. The junction had 4 bases not matched to a gene; V was cut back by 0 bases and J by 6 bases. The CDR3 is 14 amino acids. Patients with autoimmune history or systemic immunosuppression were excluded. This clone came up a few times. The rearrangement uses TRBV9 and TRBJ2-3; TRBD2 matches at 7 bases. The sequencing used CD4+ or CD8+ T cells sorted from blood, collected in a trial of the OX40 agonist ivuxolimab. This sequence originates from an adult with an advanced solid tumor such as melanoma, head and neck, liver or kidney cancer. The CDR3 sequence is CASSVDLGGDTQYF. CDR3 in DNA: TGTGCCAGCAGCGTAGACCTCGGGGGGGATACGCAGTATTTT. The full variable domain, its missing parts supplied by reference TRBV9 and TRBJ2-3, is DSGVTQTPKHLITATGQRVTLRCSPRSGDLSVYWYQQSLDQGLQFLIQYYNGEERAKGNILERFSAQQFPDLHSELNLSSLELGDSALYFCASSVDLGGDTQYFGPGTRLTVL.